This entry features one T cell receptor beta chain sequence. Its antigen is currently unknown. The data belong to a study of shared clonotypes between healthy human individuals. Background on the study: Aged 18 to 49, the donors were a couple of women and a few men.

Trimming shortened V by 1 base and J by 3 bases, and 10 bases separated the two germline ends. Germline CDR1 and CDR2: SGHAT and FQNNGV. The CDR3 covers 15 residues. The donors were all Caucasian adults (living in Nashville, Tennessee). Study-level points and caveats: In contrast to clonotypes shared by all four donors, non-shared clonotypes had lower generation probabilities. Inspection by rarefaction showed sorted-subset sequencing to be incomplete despite large depth.

Clones were sequenced by immunoSEQ multiplex PCR, and TCRdb holds only the in-frame ones, with some missing. The profile shows 1.6 million or so clones, roughly 96% of them singletons. The rearrangement joins TRBV11-2 to TRBJ2-1; the D gene could be TRBD1 or TRBD2 (5 bases each). This TCR derives from a man aged 25-45 years in good health. Sequenced: naive CD4+ T cells sorted from blood. Regarding subset: CD45RA+ positively selected. The CDR3 sequence: CASSLAMGDYNEQFF. DNA for the CDR3: TGTGCCAGCAGCTTAGCGATGGGGGACTACAATGAGCAGTTCTTC. The entire variable domain, with the rest obtained from reference TRBV11-2 and TRBJ2-1, is as follows: EAGVAQSPRYKIIEKRQSVAFWCNPISGHATLYWYQQILGQGPKLLIQFQNNGVVDDSQLPKDRFSAERLKGVDSTLKIQPAKLEDSAVYLCASSLAMGDYNEQFFGPGTRLTVL.